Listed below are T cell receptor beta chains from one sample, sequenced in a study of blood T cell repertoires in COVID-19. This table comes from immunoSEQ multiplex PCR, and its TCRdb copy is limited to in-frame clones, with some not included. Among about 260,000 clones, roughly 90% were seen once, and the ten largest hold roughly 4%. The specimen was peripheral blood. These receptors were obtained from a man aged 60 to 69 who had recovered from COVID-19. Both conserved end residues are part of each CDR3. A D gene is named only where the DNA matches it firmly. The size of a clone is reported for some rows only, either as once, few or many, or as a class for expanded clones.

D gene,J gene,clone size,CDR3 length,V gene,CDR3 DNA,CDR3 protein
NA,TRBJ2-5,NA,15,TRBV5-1,TGCGCCAGCAGCCCTCGGCCGGGGGACCAAGAGACCCAGTACTTC,CASSPRPGDQETQYF
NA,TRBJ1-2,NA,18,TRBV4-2,TGTGCCAGCAGCCAAGCTTCGGTCAGAGGAAATTCCATCTATGGCTACACCTTC,CASSQASVRGNSIYGYTF
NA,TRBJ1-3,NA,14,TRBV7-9,TGTGCCAGCAGCTTAGGGCACTCTGGAAACACCATATATTTT,CASSLGHSGNTIYF
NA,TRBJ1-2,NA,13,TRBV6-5,TGTGCCAGCAGGCGGGGAGCTAACTATGGCTACACCTTC,CASRRGANYGYTF
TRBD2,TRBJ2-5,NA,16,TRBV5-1,TGCGCCAGCAGCCCCGGGACTAGCGGGGAAGGGGGGACCCAGTACTTC,CASSPGTSGEGGTQYF
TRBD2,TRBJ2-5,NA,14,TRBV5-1,TGCGCCAGCAGCTTGGGGCAGGGAGGGGAGACCCAGTACTTC,CASSLGQGGETQYF
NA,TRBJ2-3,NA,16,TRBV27,TGTGCCAGCAGCCCGAGGCTTTGGAAAGGCACAGATACGCAGTATTTT,CASSPRLWKGTDTQYF
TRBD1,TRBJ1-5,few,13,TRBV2,TGTGCCAGCAGTAGTCGGGACAGTCAGCCCCAGCATTTT,CASSSRDSQPQHF
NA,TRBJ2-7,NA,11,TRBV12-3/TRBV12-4,TGTGCCAGCAGTCAGGGATACGAGCAGTACTTC,CASSQGYEQYF
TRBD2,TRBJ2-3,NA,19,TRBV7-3,TGTGCCAGCAGCCCCCCGCGGACTAGCGGGGGGAAGGGGACAGATACGCAGTATTTT,CASSPPRTSGGKGTDTQYF
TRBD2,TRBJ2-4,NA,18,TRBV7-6,TGTGCCAGCAGCTTAAGGCTAGCGGGGGGAGTGCAGGAAAACATTCAGTACTTC,CASSLRLAGGVQENIQYF
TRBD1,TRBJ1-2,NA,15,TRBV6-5,TGTGCCAGCAGTTACTCGACAGGGGTTAACTATGGCTACACCTTC,CASSYSTGVNYGYTF
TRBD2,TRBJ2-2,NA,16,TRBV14,TGTGCCAGCAGCCGACTTAGCGGGGGGAGTGCCGGGGAGCTGTTTTTT,CASSRLSGGSAGELFF
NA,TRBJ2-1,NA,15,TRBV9,TGTGCCAGCAGCGGGGGGGGCCCCACTATCAATGAGCAGTTCTTC,CASSGGGPTINEQFF
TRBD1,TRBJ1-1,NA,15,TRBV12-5,TGTGCTAGTGGTTTGGTTAGACAGGGGGGAACTGAAGCTTTCTTT,CASGLVRQGGTEAFF
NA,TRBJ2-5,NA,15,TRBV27,TGTGCCAGCAGTTTAAGCTCTAGCGTCGGGGAGACCCAGTACTTC,CASSLSSSVGETQYF
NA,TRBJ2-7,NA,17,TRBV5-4,TGTGCCAGCAGCTACATTGTAACAGGGCGCGACGTCTACGAGCAGTACTTC,CASSYIVTGRDVYEQYF
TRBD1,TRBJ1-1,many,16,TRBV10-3,TGTGCCATCAGCCCAGACAGGGGGACCTCGAACACTGAAGCTTTCTTT,CAISPDRGTSNTEAFF
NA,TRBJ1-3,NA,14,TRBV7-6,TGTGCCAGCAGCTTAGATTACTCTGGAAACACCATATATTTT,CASSLDYSGNTIYF
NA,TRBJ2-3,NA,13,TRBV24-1,TGTGCCACCAGGGCGGCCGGCACAGATACGCAGTATTTT,CATRAAGTDTQYF
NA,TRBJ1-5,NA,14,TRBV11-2,TGTGCCAGCAGCTTGGGCACTAGCAATCAGCCCCAGCATTTT,CASSLGTSNQPQHF
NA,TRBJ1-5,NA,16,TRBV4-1,TGCGCCAGCAGCCAAGGGGGGGTTCATAGCAATCAGCCCCAGCATTTT,CASSQGGVHSNQPQHF
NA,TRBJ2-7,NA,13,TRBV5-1,TGCGCCAGCAGCTTTAGGGGGTCCTACGAGCAGTACTTC,CASSFRGSYEQYF
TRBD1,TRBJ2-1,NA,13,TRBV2,TGTGCCAGCACTAGGGACAGAAACAATGAGCAGTTCTTC,CASTRDRNNEQFF
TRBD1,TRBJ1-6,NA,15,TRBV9,TGTGCCAGCAGCGAGGGGACAGCGAATAATTCACCCCTCCACTTT,CASSEGTANNSPLHF
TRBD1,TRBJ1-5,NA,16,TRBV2,TGTGCCAGCAGTGAGGACAGGGGCTGGGGCAATCAGCCCCAGCATTTT,CASSEDRGWGNQPQHF
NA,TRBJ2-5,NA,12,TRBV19,TGTGCCAGTACCCCCGGGGGAGAGACCCAGTACTTC,CASTPGGETQYF
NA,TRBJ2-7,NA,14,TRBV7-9,TGTGCCAGCAGCTTAAGGGGCAGAGACTACGAGCAGTACTTC,CASSLRGRDYEQYF
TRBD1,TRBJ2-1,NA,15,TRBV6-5,TGTGCCAGCAGCTCCCGACAGGGTTCCTACAATGAGCAGTTCTTC,CASSSRQGSYNEQFF